Below are 17 T cell receptor beta chains sequenced from a single sample in a study of molecular identifiers for immune sequencing clone quantification. TCRdb re-called the PCR reads through MiXCR, storing one row per CDR3 protein. Of roughly 320,000 distinct CDR3 sequences in the sample, about a fifth were seen once. The sample consisted of naive CD8+ T cells from blood, with Jurkat cell RNA spiked in. Subset meaning: FACS-sorted CD8+CD4-CCR7+CD45RA+ naive T cells. All receptors come from a human donor in good health. Some libraries in this study had Jurkat cell RNA spiked in.

The rearrangement joins TRBV20-1 to TRBJ2-7, with D possibly TRBD2 on 6 matching bases. V was cut by 6 bases and J by 4 bases, with 16 bases left in between. CDR1 is DFQATT and CDR2 is SNEGSKA in the germline V gene (reference sequence). The CDR3 has 13 amino acids. The CDR3 coding sequence is TGCAGTGCCCGGACGGGGGAATCGTACGAGCAGTACTTC. This sequence encodes CSARTGESYEQYF.

The chain is built from TRBV7-9 and TRBJ2-2; D is uncertain. CDR1 SEHNR and CDR2 FQNEAQ come from the germline V gene (reference sequence). This CDR3 is built from 15 residues. The V gene lost 7 bases and the J gene lost 6 bases, with 18 bases spanning the gap. CDR3 sequence: CASNIFPYLAGELFF. In DNA form, the CDR3 reads TGTGCCAGCAATATCTTCCCCTATTTGGCCGGGGAGCTGTTTTTT.

Of note for this clonotype: It may be a read error: a sequence one base away is much more abundant. CDR3 region: CASSPLESYGYTF. The CDR3 region has the DNA TGTGCCAGCAGCCCCCTAGAGAGCTATGGCTACACCTTC. The chain uses TRBV7-9 and TRBJ1-2; D call uncertain. The CDR3 loop spans 13 amino acids. CDR1 is SEHNR and CDR2 is FQNEAQ in the germline V gene (reference sequence). Deletions cut 5 bases from V and 4 bases from J, with 11 bases between.

This clonotype was counted at least ten times. This CDR3 reads CASNDRGVDTQYF. Written as DNA, the CDR3 is TGTGCCAGCAACGACAGGGGTGTAGATACGCAGTATTTT. The chain carries TRBV6-5 and TRBJ2-3; 8 nucleotides match TRBD1. Trimming took 7 bases from V and 5 from J; bases not matched to a gene: 5. The germline V gene has CDR1 MNHEY and CDR2 SVGAGI. The CDR3 is made up of 13 amino acids.

A few counts support this clonotype. The CDR3 nucleotides are TGCAGCGTTGAAGGTCATCCGGGGCGCTCCTACAATGAGCAGTTCTTC. As protein: CSVEGHPGRSYNEQFF. The chain uses TRBV29-1 and TRBJ2-1, with D perhaps assigned TRBD1 or TRBD2 (5 bases each). The V end was cut by 1 base, the J end by 0 bases, with 13 bases between. Germline lookup yields CDR1 SQVTM and CDR2 ANQGSEA. This CDR3 has 16 amino acids.

This clonotype was found many times. The V and J genes are TRBV7-9 and TRBJ2-3, with D maybe TRBD2 (7 bases). The CDR3 consists of 16 residues. Looked up from germline, CDR1 is SEHNR and CDR2 is FQNEAQ (reference sequence). The V end was cut by 6 bases, the J end by 0 bases, with 16 bases between. The CDR3 nucleotides are TGTGCCAGCAGTACCATTAGGGGGGGAAGCACAGATACGCAGTATTTT. Protein product: CASSTIRGGSTDTQYF.

This clonotype was seen repeatedly, ten times or more. This chain joins TRBV28 and TRBJ1-2, with a weak D call TRBD1 (6 bases). The CDR3 spans 13 residues. In germline, CDR1 is MDHEN, CDR2 SYDVKM. The V gene lost 7 bases and the J gene lost 5 bases, with 14 bases spanning the gap. The CDR3 reads CASTGQPIYGYTF. The CDR3 DNA sequence: TGTGCCAGCACCGGACAGCCAATATATGGCTACACCTTC.

This clonotype showed up many times. The chain couples TRBV3-1 to TRBJ1-2; the match to TRBD1 covers 9 bases. Germline CDR1 reads LGHDT; CDR2 reads YNNKEL (reference sequence). V shed 6 bases, J shed 7 bases, and the junction held 12 bases outside the gene matches. CDR3 length equals 15 residues. The CDR3 sequence is CASSPGQGSIRGYTF. CDR3 nucleotides: TGTGCCAGCAGTCCCGGACAGGGGTCAATTCGTGGCTACACCTTC.

The gene calls are TRBV30 and TRBJ2-7, with D perhaps TRBD1 (6 bases). This CDR3 is 14 amino acids long. Looked up from germline, CDR1 is GTSNPN and CDR2 is SVGIG (reference sequence). V was clipped by 0 bases and J by 7 bases, with 16 bases between them. CDR3 residues: CAWSVTGTLGEQYF. CDR3 coding DNA: TGTGCCTGGAGTGTAACGGGGACATTGGGGGAGCAGTACTTC.

This clonotype occurred many times. This sequence joins TRBV6-1 and TRBJ1-1, with unresolved D. The CDR3 contains 12 residues. With 3 bases removed from V and 2 bases from J, the gap between germline ends came to 4 bases. Germline V CDR1 and CDR2: MNHNS, SASEGT. The CDR3 protein is CASSDRNTEAFF. In DNA form, the CDR3 reads TGTGCCAGCAGTGATCGAAACACTGAAGCTTTCTTT.

On this clonotype: A read error is possible here, since a much larger clone lies one base away. The V gene is TRBV7-9, the J gene TRBJ1-4; 8 bases align to TRBD1. Per germline, CDR1 SEHNR and CDR2 FQNEAQ (reference sequence). The CDR3 is 16 amino acids. CDR3 coding DNA: TGTGCCAGCAGCCCCTCCCGTGGGACAGGAAATGAAAAACTGGTTTTT. Translated: CASSPSRGTGNEKLVF.

This clonotype was observed many times. The chain recombines TRBV28 with TRBJ2-3, with 8 bases lining up with TRBD2. Germline V gene data show CDR1 as MDHEN and CDR2 as SYDVKM. This CDR3 contains 18 residues. After removal of 5 bases from V and 2 bases from J, the junction contained 15 bases not matched to a gene. The DNA of the CDR3 is TGTGCCAGCAGTGCCCCACAATCCGGGACTAGGGTCACAGATACGCAGTATTTT. Amino acid sequence: CASSAPQSGTRVTDTQYF.

This clonotype was detected only a few times. This chain connects TRBV28 to TRBJ1-3, with a possible D match to TRBD1 (5 bases). The ends were cut back, 5 bases at V and 0 bases at J, with 14 bases in the middle. This CDR3 has 16 residues. Per germline, CDR1 MDHEN and CDR2 SYDVKM. For the CDR3, the DNA is TGTGCCAGCAGTCTGTATCAGGGAGCCTCTGGAAACACCATATATTTT. Translated, it gives CASSLYQGASGNTIYF.

This clonotype showed up many times. The chain combines TRBV5-4 with TRBJ1-6; 9 bases align to TRBD1. The germline V gene has CDR1 SGHNT and CDR2 YYREEE (reference sequence). The CDR3 runs 14 residues. V shed 3 bases and J 10 bases; nucleotides not matched to a gene: 5. This chain's CDR3 is CASSWTGVGSPLHF. The CDR3 nucleotides read TGTGCCAGCAGCTGGACAGGGGTAGGCTCACCCCTCCACTTT.

At least ten counts were recorded for this clonotype. CDR3 region: CASNTVRQGETQYF. DNA of the CDR3: TGTGCCAGCAACACTGTCCGGCAGGGAGAGACCCAGTACTTC. This chain links TRBV6-5 with TRBJ2-5; D may be TRBD1 (5 bases). Per the germline V gene, CDR1 is MNHEY and CDR2 is SVGAGI. Trimming took 7 bases from V and 4 from J, leaving 16 bases between them. The CDR3 spans 14 residues.

This clonotype was counted many times. The chain links TRBV6-4 to TRBJ2-3, with 11 nucleotides matching TRBD2. The germline V gene encodes CDR1 MRHNA and CDR2 SNTAGT. V trimming: 7 bases; J trimming: 2 bases; junction bases outside the gene matches: 11. The CDR3 extends over 17 amino acids. The CDR3 coding sequence is TGTGCCAGCACTAGCGGGAGGCCTCCTATTTTCACAGATACGCAGTATTTT. Translating it yields CASTSGRPPIFTDTQYF.

Concerning this clonotype: A clone one base away is much larger, so this may be a read error. The chain carries TRBV29-1 and TRBJ2-4; TRBD1 is a possible D gene (6 bases). The CDR3 is made up of 13 amino acids. Germline V lookup: CDR1 SQVTM, CDR2 ANQGSEA. The CDR3 here is CSVRGGPKNIQCF. The DNA of the CDR3 is TGCAGCGTTCGTGGGGGCCCCAAAAACATTCAGTGCTTC.